This paragraph reports one T cell receptor (beta chain). The entry originates in a study of blood T cell repertoires in COVID-19. Clones were sequenced by immunoSEQ multiplex PCR, and TCRdb holds only the in-frame ones, with some missing. Of about 250,000 clones listed, 80% to 85% are singletons. V gave up 1 base and J gave up 5 bases; unmatched junction bases: 0. The CDR3 contains 15 residues. The germline V gene encodes CDR1 SEHNR and CDR2 FQNEAQ (reference sequence). The specimen was peripheral blood. The sequence was obtained from a man aged 50-60 years with active or convalescent COVID-19. The J gene is TRBJ1-6, the V gene TRBV7-9; 9 bases map to TRBD1. This CDR3 is CASSLGDRDNSPLHF. The CDR3 nucleotides are TGTGCCAGCAGCTTAGGGGACAGGGATAATTCACCCCTCCACTTT.